One sample yielded the 20 T cell receptor beta chains listed below, sequenced in a study of cytomegalovirus exposure and HLA in healthy donors. The PCR was carried out with 60 Vbeta primers and 13 Jbeta primers. The assay was immunoSEQ multiplex PCR, and TCRdb's table has in-frame clones only and misses some. In the table there are around 150,000 clones, 80% of which are singletons. The source material was PBMCs. The receptors were sampled from a man aged 30 to 45 in good health and CMV-seronegative.

The J gene is TRBJ2-5, the V gene TRBV29-1; 9 nucleotides line up with TRBD1. This CDR3 comprises 13 residues. V trimming: 7 bases; J trimming: 11 bases; junction bases outside the gene matches: 14. CDR1 is SQVTM, CDR2 ANQGSEA, per germline. The CDR3 coding sequence is TGCAGCGCGGCGGGACAGGGATTGAGTGAGCAGTACTTC. Translated, it gives CSAAGQGLSEQYF. The full variable domain, completed using reference TRBV29-1 and TRBJ2-5, is SAVISQKPSRDICQRGTSLTIQCQVDSQVTMMFWYRQQPGQSLTLIATANQGSEATYESGFVIDKFPISRPNLTFSTLTVSNMSPEDSSIYLCSAAGQGLSEQYFGPGTRLLVL.

The chain joins TRBV28 to TRBJ2-2; the D gene is possibly TRBD1 (6 bases). The CDR3 totals 16 residues. Germline V gene lookup returns CDR1 MDHEN and CDR2 SYDVKM. Trimming left V 6 bases short and J 3 bases short, with 17 bases between. CDR3 sequence: CASSFLGAMDTGELFF. The DNA of the CDR3 is TGTGCCAGCAGCTTTTTGGGGGCGATGGACACCGGGGAGCTGTTTTTT.

A single count supports this clone. Written as DNA, the CDR3 is TGCAGCGTCTCCTTCAGGGTTACCTACGAGCAGTACTTC. Translated: CSVSFRVTYEQYF. The chain has TRBV29-1 and TRBJ2-7; D possibly corresponds to TRBD1 (5 bases). The CDR3 has 13 amino acids. In germline, CDR1 is SQVTM, CDR2 ANQGSEA. With 6 bases removed from V and 2 bases from J, the gap between germline ends came to 14 bases.

The V gene is TRBV14, the J gene TRBJ2-5; 12 nucleotides agree with TRBD2. The junction had 3 bases not matched to a gene; V was cut back by 1 base and J by 9 bases. This CDR3 has 14 amino acids. CDR1 and CDR2 (germline): SGHDN, FVKESK. The CDR3, as DNA: TGTGCCAGCAGCCAAGGACTAGCGGGGGCAGCCCAGTACTTC. This encodes CASSQGLAGAAQYF.

The sample holds one count of this clone. The chain uses TRBV27 and TRBJ2-7; D may be TRBD1 (5 bases). Trimming removed 8 bases from V and 3 bases from J, with 20 bases in between. Germline CDR1 MNHEY, CDR2 SMNVEV (reference sequence). The CDR3 consists of 15 residues. The CDR3 region has the DNA TGTGCCAGCCAATTTTCTAGACAGAGTCGCTACGAGCAGTACTTC. This codes for CASQFSRQSRYEQYF.

The rearrangement links TRBV6-6 to TRBJ1-3; 9 nucleotides match TRBD1. The length of the CDR3 is 15 residues. V shed 2 bases and J 4 bases; nucleotides not matched to a gene: 3. Per the germline V gene, CDR1 is MNHNY and CDR2 is SVGAGI (reference sequence). DNA of the CDR3: TGTGCCAGCAGTTACACAGGGACAGGGGGAAACACCATATATTTT. Residues: CASSYTGTGGNTIYF.

This sequence joins TRBV10-3 and TRBJ1-3; maybe TRBD1 (5 bases). V was clipped by 3 bases and J by 4 bases, with 16 bases between them. The CDR3 sequence is 16 residues long. Germline CDR1 and CDR2: ENHRY and SYGVKD. CDR3 in amino acids: CAISERQSDSGNTIYF. The DNA of the CDR3 is TGTGCCATCAGTGAACGACAGTCGGATTCCGGAAACACCATATATTTT.

The DNA for the CDR3 is TGTGCCAGTAGTTTACGGACAGGGAGAGAGGAGCAGTACTTC. This codes for CASSLRTGREEQYF. V usage is TRBV19 and J usage is TRBJ2-7; 8 nucleotides match TRBD1. The V gene end was trimmed by 5 bases and the J gene end by 7 bases; junction bases not matched to a gene: 10. CDR3 length: 14 amino acids. Germline loops: CDR1 LNHDA, CDR2 SQIVND (reference sequence).

The chain links TRBV7-9 to TRBJ2-1, with D uncertain. Trimming left V 5 bases short and J 5 bases short, with 19 bases between. The CDR3 contains 16 residues. Germline V lookup: CDR1 SEHNR, CDR2 FQNEAQ (reference sequence). The CDR3 bases are TGTGCCAGCAGCAAGTATCGGAGATCGTTAGACAATGAGCAGTTCTTC. Its protein product is CASSKYRRSLDNEQFF.

In this sample, this clone turned up a few times. V gene TRBV7-9 combines with J gene TRBJ1-1; D is possibly TRBD1 (5 bases). V lost 1 base and J 4 bases, leaving 10 bases between the germline ends. The CDR3 has 14 residues. The germline V gene has CDR1 SEHNR and CDR2 FQNEAQ (reference sequence). The CDR3 sequence: CASSLGREGTEAFF. Written as DNA, the CDR3 is TGTGCCAGCAGCTTAGGCAGGGAGGGCACTGAAGCTTTCTTT.

This chain links TRBV5-1 with TRBJ1-3; the D gene is possibly TRBD1 (6 bases). The CDR3 totals 15 residues. Germline values: CDR1 SGHRS, CDR2 YFSETQ. Trimming took 1 base from V and 3 from J, leaving 11 bases between them. The CDR3 DNA follows: TGCGCCAGCAGCTTGCCGGACAGCCATGGAAACACCATATATTTT. Translating it yields CASSLPDSHGNTIYF.

Comments on this clone: A junction end diverges from the germline sequence, so it may reflect a read error. This chain connects TRBV7-9 to TRBJ2-7; 9 bases map to TRBD1. CDR3 length: 16 residues. Germline V gene sequence: CDR1 SEHNR, CDR2 FQNEAQ (reference sequence). CDR3 in amino acids: CSSSSGWGTGLSGQYF. The CDR3 nucleotides read TGTTCCAGCAGCTCCGGTTGGGGGACAGGGCTATCGGGGCAGTACTTC.

This clone was detected only once. The chain links TRBV18 to TRBJ2-2, with 8 bases that match TRBD1. There are 14 residues in the CDR3. CDR1 KGHSH and CDR2 LQKENI come from the germline V gene. The J segment lost 4 bases and the V segment lost 6 bases, leaving 4 bases of the junction unmatched. The CDR3 coding sequence is TGTGCCAGCTCTTCCGGGACAGGCACCGGGGAGCTGTTTTTT. This translates into CASSSGTGTGELFF.

This clone was observed a handful of times. The gene calls are TRBV19 and TRBJ2-5; 8 bases fit TRBD1. V trimming: 3 bases; J trimming: 1 base; junction bases outside the gene matches: 7. Germline values: CDR1 LNHDA, CDR2 SQIVND (reference sequence). The CDR3 extends over 16 amino acids. The CDR3 bases are TGTGCCAGTAGTATTGTCTACAGGGGGTCCCAAGAGACCCAGTACTTC. It encodes CASSIVYRGSQETQYF.

The chain has TRBV28 and TRBJ2-1; TRBD2 matches 12 bases. This CDR3 is built from 16 residues. The V gene's germline CDR1 is MDHEN and CDR2 SYDVKM. With 6 bases clipped from V and 6 bases from J, the junction kept 9 bases outside the gene matches. CDR3 region: CASRQTLAGGRNEQFF. In DNA, the CDR3 is TGTGCCAGCAGGCAAACACTAGCGGGAGGTCGCAATGAGCAGTTCTTC.

This clone was seen only once. The J gene is TRBJ1-6, the V gene TRBV7-9; D is possibly TRBD1 (5 bases). Germline V gives CDR1 SEHNR, CDR2 FQNEAQ (reference sequence). There are 17 residues in the CDR3. V was pared by 0 bases and J by 5 bases, with 14 bases between. The CDR3 nucleotides read TGTGCCAGCAGCTTAGCGCTTGGATTCAGGGATAATTCACCCCTCCACTTT. This sequence encodes CASSLALGFRDNSPLHF. The full variable domain, in which reference TRBV7-9 and TRBJ1-6 provide the parts outside the CDR3, is DTGVSQNPRHKITKRGQNVTFRCDPISEHNRLYWYRQTLGQGPEFLTYFQNEAQLEKSRLLSDRFSAERPKGSFSTLEIQRTEQGDSAMYLCASSLALGFRDNSPLHFGNGTRLTVT.

The rearrangement links TRBV27 to TRBJ2-7, with D unclear. Germline assignment: CDR1 MNHEY and CDR2 SMNVEV (reference sequence). This CDR3 has 13 amino acids. Trimming stripped 6 bases from V and 2 bases from J, with 11 bases between. The CDR3 bases are TGTGCCAGCAGGTCGGTCGGTCCCTACGAGCAGTACTTC. Its protein is CASRSVGPYEQYF.

V usage is TRBV5-1 and J usage is TRBJ2-6; D gene ambiguous. Trimming took off 3 bases at V and 1 base at J, with 8 bases between the two ends. This CDR3 is 15 amino acids long. The germline gives CDR1 SGHRS, CDR2 YFSETQ. The CDR3 protein is CASSSKLSGANVLTF. DNA of the CDR3: TGCGCCAGCAGCTCAAAGCTGTCTGGGGCCAACGTCCTGACTTTC.

The sample holds a few counts of this clone. The rearrangement links TRBV4-3 to TRBJ1-1; tentatively, D is TRBD1 (6 bases). Germline loops: CDR1 LGHNA, CDR2 YSLEER. The length of the CDR3 is 14 residues. V was cut by 2 bases and J by 0 bases, with 7 bases left in between. CDR3 nucleotide sequence: TGCGCCAGCAGCCAACAGGGGTTGAACACTGAAGCTTTCTTT. Protein: CASSQQGLNTEAFF.

This chain links TRBV27 with TRBJ2-3; 15 bases agree with TRBD2. Per germline, CDR1 MNHEY and CDR2 SMNVEV (reference sequence). Trimming at V came to 1 base and at J to 2 bases, leaving 16 bases not matched to a gene. This CDR3 contains 22 residues. This CDR3 reads CASSLYPSRTSGRARVTDTQYF. In DNA, the CDR3 is TGTGCCAGCAGTTTATACCCCAGCCGGACTAGCGGGAGGGCAAGGGTCACAGATACGCAGTATTTT.